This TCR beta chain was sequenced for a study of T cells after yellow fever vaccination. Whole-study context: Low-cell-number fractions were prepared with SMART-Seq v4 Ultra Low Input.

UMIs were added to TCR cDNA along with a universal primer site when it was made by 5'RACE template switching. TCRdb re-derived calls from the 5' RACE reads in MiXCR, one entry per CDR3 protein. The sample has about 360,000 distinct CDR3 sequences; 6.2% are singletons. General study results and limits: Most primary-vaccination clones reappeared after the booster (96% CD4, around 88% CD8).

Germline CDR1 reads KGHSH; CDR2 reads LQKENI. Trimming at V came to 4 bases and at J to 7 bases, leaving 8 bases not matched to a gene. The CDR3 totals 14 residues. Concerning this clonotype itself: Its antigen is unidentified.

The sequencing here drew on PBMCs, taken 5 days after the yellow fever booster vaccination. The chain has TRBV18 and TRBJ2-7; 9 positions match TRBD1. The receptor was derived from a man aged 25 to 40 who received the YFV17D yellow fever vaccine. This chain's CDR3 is CASSLRDRAGEQYF. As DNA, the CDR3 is TGTGCCAGCTCACTCCGGGACAGGGCGGGGGAGCAGTACTTC. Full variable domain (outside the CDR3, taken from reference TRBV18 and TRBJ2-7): NAGVMQNPRHLVRRRGQEARLRCSPMKGHSHVYWYRQLPEEGLKFMVYLQKENIIDESGMPKERFSAEFPKEGPSILRIQQVVRGDSAAYFCASSLRDRAGEQYFGPGTRLTVT.